This TCR beta chain derives from a study of CD8 T cells in ankylosing spondylitis. Broader study findings: As reported, disease-linked clones showed significant enrichment in matched ankylosing spondylitis synovial fluid. In reactive arthritis synovial fluid and blood, some motif variants had been reported before. With a CD8+ phenotype, disease-linked clones were relatively rare in peripheral blood. The study identified a TCR beta motif of several highly homologous variants that appeared characteristic of ankylosing spondylitis blood.

Comments on this clonotype: Its antigen is as yet unknown.

Quantitative molecular-barcoded 5'-RACE generated the TCR beta libraries. TCRdb used MiXCR to reprocess the 5' RACE reads, holding one entry per CDR3 protein. Of around 770,000 distinct CDR3 sequences detected, under 20% appear once; the ten largest clones hold around 19%. The CDR3 length is 12 residues. Trimming cost V 0 bases and J 5 bases, with 3 bases left between them. Germline lookup yields CDR1 LGHDT and CDR2 YNNKEL (reference sequence). This chain links TRBV3-1 with TRBJ2-3; no definite D call. Sequencing used blood, either unsorted or a sorted T cell fraction (not recorded which). This TCR was sampled from a male donor with ankylosing spondylitis. CDR3 loop: CASSQDVDTQYF. DNA of the CDR3: TGTGCCAGCAGCCAAGATGTAGATACGCAGTATTTT.